The rows below give T cell receptor beta chains drawn from one sample of a study of identical twins. One entry per CDR3 protein results from TCRdb running MiXCR on the 5' RACE reads. Here the sample spans 550,000 to 700,000 distinct CDR3 sequences, 20% to 25% being singletons. The same specimen was also included in a second study, on T cells expressing NK-cell markers.

The sample consisted of PBMCs. The receptor source for this set is a young woman in good health. Each CDR3 is given with its conserved first and last residue. A D gene is named only where the DNA matches it firmly. Size tells how often a clone was seen (once, few, many) or the class of an expanded clone, and some rows leave it out.

D: TRBD1
V: TRBV20-1
J: TRBJ1-5
size: few
CDR3: CSARGRGTSRTGNQPQHF
DNA: TGCAGTGCTAGAGGCAGGGGGACCTCTCGTACGGGCAATCAGCCCCAGCATTTT

D: NA
V: TRBV6-2/TRBV6-3
J: TRBJ2-5
size: NA
CDR3: CASRPGTYATETQYF
DNA: TGTGCCAGCAGACCCGGGACCTACGCTACAGAGACCCAGTACTTC

D: NA
V: TRBV29-1
J: TRBJ2-7
size: NA
CDR3: CSASLTSYEQYF
DNA: TGCAGCGCCTCCCTTACCTCCTACGAGCAGTACTTC

D: NA
V: TRBV11-2
J: TRBJ1-6
size: few
CDR3: CASSLANYRDPLHF
DNA: TGTGCCAGCAGCTTAGCGAATTACAGGGACCCCCTCCACTTT

D: TRBD2
V: TRBV4-3
J: TRBJ2-1
size: few
CDR3: CASSQGGRARNEQFF
DNA: TGCGCCAGCAGCCAAGGCGGGAGGGCCCGGAATGAGCAGTTCTTC

D: NA
V: TRBV6-6
J: TRBJ2-5
size: once
CDR3: CASSYSGPHEYF
DNA: TGTGCCAGCAGTTATAGCGGACCTCATGAATACTTC

D: NA
V: TRBV6-1
J: TRBJ2-1
size: NA
CDR3: CASPTRDEQFF
DNA: TGTGCCAGCCCGACTAGAGATGAGCAGTTCTTC

D: TRBD2
V: TRBV4-3
J: TRBJ2-1
size: many
CDR3: CASSQGGAGVGEQFF
DNA: TGCGCCAGCAGCCAAGGTGGAGCGGGAGTCGGTGAGCAGTTCTTC

D: NA
V: TRBV7-3
J: TRBJ2-1
size: NA
CDR3: CASSPTWDYNEQFF
DNA: TGTGCCAGCAGCCCAACTTGGGACTACAATGAGCAGTTCTTC

D: TRBD2
V: TRBV3-1
J: TRBJ2-5
size: few
CDR3: CASSQGGGAGETQYF
DNA: TGTGCCAGCAGCCAAGGCGGGGGTGCAGGAGAGACCCAGTACTTC

D: TRBD2
V: TRBV5-1
J: TRBJ2-5
size: NA
CDR3: CASSLATSEETQYF
DNA: TGCGCCAGCAGCTTGGCCACTAGCGAGGAGACCCAGTACTTC

D: NA
V: TRBV7-2
J: TRBJ2-1
size: NA
CDR3: CASSKEGSYNEQFF
DNA: TGTGCCAGCAGCAAAGAGGGCTCCTACAATGAGCAGTTCTTC

D: TRBD2
V: TRBV2
J: TRBJ2-3
size: few
CDR3: CAILHTREGLADTQYF
DNA: TGTGCCATCCTTCACACCCGGGAGGGCCTCGCAGATACGCAGTATTTT

D: NA
V: TRBV7-3
J: TRBJ2-2
size: few
CDR3: CASSMQRNTGELFF
DNA: TGTGCCAGCAGTATGCAGCGGAACACCGGGGAGCTGTTTTTT

D: TRBD1
V: TRBV7-9
J: TRBJ1-5
size: NA
CDR3: CASSLGDSRRQPQHF
DNA: TGTGCCAGCAGCTTAGGGGACAGTCGAAGGCAGCCCCAGCATTTT

D: NA
V: TRBV10-2
J: TRBJ1-1
size: many
CDR3: CASQRRVLDTEAFF
DNA: TGCGCCAGCCAAAGACGGGTCTTGGACACTGAAGCTTTCTTT

D: NA
V: TRBV4-3
J: TRBJ2-5
size: few
CDR3: CASSQDIGVQETQYF
DNA: TGCGCCAGCAGCCAAGATATTGGGGTACAAGAGACCCAGTACTTC

D: TRBD2
V: TRBV18
J: TRBJ2-1
size: once
CDR3: CASSPRVGLADLEQFF
DNA: TGTGCCAGCTCACCACGGGTAGGACTAGCGGACCTCGAGCAGTTCTTC

D: TRBD2
V: TRBV13
J: TRBJ2-7
size: NA
CDR3: CASSWSFAGGPYEQYF
DNA: TGTGCCAGCAGCTGGTCCTTTGCGGGGGGGCCTTACGAGCAGTACTTC

D: NA
V: TRBV10-3
J: TRBJ2-1
size: NA
CDR3: CAISPSSQGGEFF
DNA: TGTGCCATCAGCCCCTCTTCTCAGGGAGGCGAATTCTTC

D: NA
V: TRBV29-1
J: TRBJ2-7
size: few
CDR3: CSVEGVYHEQYF
DNA: TGCAGCGTTGAAGGGGTCTACCACGAGCAGTACTTC

D: NA
V: TRBV29-1
J: TRBJ2-2
size: NA
CDR3: CSVAIGGNTGELFF
DNA: TGCAGCGTTGCCATCGGGGGGAACACCGGGGAGCTGTTTTTT

D: NA
V: TRBV10-3
J: TRBJ2-1
size: few
CDR3: CATGQGLARGGLNNEQFF
DNA: TGTGCCACAGGGCAAGGGTTGGCGCGGGGCGGCCTCAACAATGAGCAGTTCTTC

D: NA
V: TRBV20-1
J: TRBJ2-7
size: many
CDR3: CSATGHGYEQYF
DNA: TGCAGTGCAACGGGACATGGGTACGAGCAGTACTTC

D: NA
V: TRBV27
J: TRBJ2-2
size: NA
CDR3: CASSFWRLAGELFF
DNA: TGTGCCAGCAGTTTTTGGAGATTGGCCGGGGAGCTGTTTTTT

D: NA
V: TRBV5-5
J: TRBJ2-1
size: NA
CDR3: CASSRLGGYNEQFF
DNA: TGTGCCAGCAGCCGCCTCGGGGGATACAATGAGCAGTTCTTC

D: NA
V: TRBV11-2
J: TRBJ2-2
size: few
CDR3: CASSTRGNTGELFF
DNA: TGTGCCAGCAGTACCCGGGGGAACACCGGGGAGCTGTTTTTT

D: NA
V: TRBV11-3
J: TRBJ1-1
size: NA
CDR3: CASSFSGETEAFF
DNA: TGTGCCAGCAGCTTTTCAGGGGAGACTGAAGCTTTCTTT

D: NA
V: TRBV10-2
J: TRBJ2-7
size: NA
CDR3: CASSVRVSYEQYF
DNA: TGCGCCAGCAGTGTGCGGGTTTCCTACGAGCAGTACTTC

D: NA
V: TRBV29-1
J: TRBJ2-1
size: many
CDR3: CSVAGQGNEQFF
DNA: TGCAGCGTTGCAGGCCAAGGCAATGAGCAGTTCTTC

D: NA
V: TRBV6-5
J: TRBJ1-1
size: few
CDR3: CASSSFLQAFF
DNA: TGTGCCAGCAGCTCCTTCCTACAAGCTTTCTTT

D: NA
V: TRBV29-1
J: TRBJ2-5
size: NA
CDR3: CSEIPEGRETQYF
DNA: TGCAGCGAGATTCCCGAGGGGCGGGAGACCCAGTACTTC

D: NA
V: TRBV4-1
J: TRBJ1-4
size: few
CDR3: CASSYQGTEAEKLFF
DNA: TGCGCCAGCAGCTACCAGGGGACGGAGGCTGAAAAACTGTTTTTT

D: TRBD2
V: TRBV5-1
J: TRBJ2-1
size: few
CDR3: CASSKRLAGTDNEQFF
DNA: TGCGCCAGCTCCAAACGACTAGCGGGAACTGACAATGAGCAGTTCTTC

D: NA
V: TRBV6-5
J: TRBJ2-5
size: few
CDR3: CASSYSLPAGRWETQYF
DNA: TGTGCCAGCAGTTACTCGTTGCCAGCGGGTCGCTGGGAGACCCAGTACTTC

D: TRBD1
V: TRBV29-1
J: TRBJ1-2
size: many
CDR3: CSFWDRVAGYTF
DNA: TGCAGCTTCTGGGACAGGGTAGCTGGCTACACCTTC

D: TRBD1
V: TRBV7-9
J: TRBJ1-2
size: NA
CDR3: CASRTEGAGGGDGYTF
DNA: TGTGCCAGCAGAACCGAGGGCGCAGGGGGCGGTGATGGCTACACCTTC

D: NA
V: TRBV6-2/TRBV6-3
J: TRBJ1-1
size: NA
CDR3: CASAGAEAFF
DNA: TGTGCCAGTGCGGGGGCTGAAGCTTTCTTT

D: NA
V: TRBV12-3/TRBV12-4
J: TRBJ2-3
size: few
CDR3: CASSFGSTKQYF
DNA: TGTGCCAGCAGTTTCGGGTCGACTAAGCAGTATTTT

D: NA
V: TRBV6-5
J: TRBJ2-7
size: NA
CDR3: CASAFRNEQYF
DNA: TGTGCCAGCGCATTTCGGAACGAGCAGTACTTC

D: NA
V: TRBV12-3/TRBV12-4
J: TRBJ2-7
size: NA
CDR3: CASSIGTRYYEQYF
DNA: TGTGCCAGCAGTATCGGGACTCGATACTACGAGCAGTACTTC

D: TRBD1
V: TRBV11-1
J: TRBJ1-1
size: few
CDR3: CASSLSILAGGQNTEAFF
DNA: TGTGCCAGCAGCCTTAGTATCCTGGCAGGGGGGCAGAACACTGAAGCTTTCTTT

D: TRBD2
V: TRBV6-2/TRBV6-3
J: TRBJ2-1
size: NA
CDR3: CASSPLQAGGNNEQFF
DNA: TGTGCCAGCAGCCCTCTTCAAGCGGGGGGTAACAATGAGCAGTTCTTC

D: NA
V: TRBV12-3/TRBV12-4
J: TRBJ1-1
size: NA
CDR3: CASSLEGEEAFF
DNA: TGTGCCAGCAGTTTAGAAGGGGAGGAAGCTTTCTTT

D: TRBD1
V: TRBV6-5
J: TRBJ2-1
size: few
CDR3: CASSGTGIEQFF
DNA: TGTGCCAGCAGTGGGACAGGGATTGAGCAGTTCTTC

D: NA
V: TRBV19
J: TRBJ2-7
size: NA
CDR3: CASSGGTERYEQYF
DNA: TGTGCCAGTAGTGGCGGGACAGAGCGATACGAGCAGTACTTC

D: NA
V: TRBV27
J: TRBJ2-1
size: few
CDR3: CASTTLGDEQFF
DNA: TGTGCCAGCACCACCCTGGGAGATGAGCAGTTCTTC

D: NA
V: TRBV20-1
J: TRBJ2-4
size: many
CDR3: CSARDLAKNIQYF
DNA: TGCAGTGCTAGAGATCTGGCCAAAAACATTCAGTACTTC

D: NA
V: TRBV10-2
J: TRBJ2-4
size: once
CDR3: CASFGDIQYF
DNA: TGCGCCAGCTTTGGGGACATTCAGTACTTC

D: TRBD2
V: TRBV5-1
J: TRBJ2-7
size: NA
CDR3: CASREVAGYYEQYF
DNA: TGCGCCTCGCGGGAGGTAGCGGGTTACTACGAGCAGTACTTC

D: TRBD1
V: TRBV6-2/TRBV6-3
J: TRBJ1-5
size: few
CDR3: CASSLSGGRIQPQHF
DNA: TGTGCCAGCAGTTTATCAGGGGGCAGGATTCAGCCCCAGCATTTT

D: TRBD1
V: TRBV6-1
J: TRBJ2-1
size: NA
CDR3: CASIRGGGQGVSEQFF
DNA: TGTGCCAGCATCCGAGGGGGGGGACAGGGGGTATCTGAGCAGTTCTTC

D: NA
V: TRBV12-3/TRBV12-4
J: TRBJ1-4
size: NA
CDR3: CASSLEGLGNEKLFF
DNA: TGTGCCAGCAGTTTAGAGGGGTTAGGTAATGAAAAACTGTTTTTT

D: TRBD1
V: TRBV27
J: TRBJ2-7
size: many
CDR3: CASSFMGQGTYEQYF
DNA: TGTGCCAGCAGTTTTATGGGACAGGGAACCTACGAGCAGTACTTC

D: NA
V: TRBV27
J: TRBJ1-1
size: NA
CDR3: CASSSLYRVGKSTEAFF
DNA: TGTGCCAGCAGTTCGCTCTACAGGGTAGGAAAGAGCACTGAAGCTTTCTTT

D: TRBD1
V: TRBV7-9
J: TRBJ2-1
size: NA
CDR3: CASSLTGGAANEQFF
DNA: TGTGCCAGCAGCCTGACAGGGGGCGCAGCCAATGAGCAGTTCTTC